This TCR beta chain comes out of a study of radiation and T cells in renal cell carcinoma. Turning to this clone: Its antigen is undetermined.

The time point is: baseline pretreatment blood. The treatment: 15 Gy SBRT to primary tumor, nephrectomy 4 weeks later. Blood was sampled at baseline, 2 weeks and 4 weeks after SBRT. General study points: No pretreatment tumor biopsies were available for baseline clonotypes. In blood, top tumor clones expanded by 2 weeks, shrinking by 4.

The repertoire was sequenced with immunoSEQ multiplex PCR; TCRdb's copy has only in-frame clones and lacks some. The table includes about 130,000 clones, around 83% detected once. In germline, CDR1 is MGHRA, CDR2 YSYEKL. This CDR3 comprises 16 residues. Trimming took 4 bases from V and 0 from J, leaving 13 bases between them. The sequencing used blood, collected from a patient whose treatment included radiotherapy and nephrectomy. The receptor comes from a woman in her fifties or sixties with renal cell carcinoma. V gene TRBV4-1 combines with J gene TRBJ1-3; D unresolved. The CDR3 region has the DNA TGCGCCAGCAGCCTTCGAGCAGTCTCCTCTGGAAACACCATATATTTT. It specifies CASSLRAVSSGNTIYF.